Listed below are T cell receptor beta chains from one sample, sequenced in a study of cytomegalovirus exposure and HLA in healthy donors. Profiled with immunoSEQ multiplex PCR; TCRdb holds only in-frame clones, not every one. The table shows around 350,000 clones, with roughly 85% occurring only once. The source material was PBMCs. Receptors were obtained from a woman aged 18-30 years in good health and CMV-seronegative. Each CDR3 is given with its conserved first and last residue. The order of the fields is clone size, V gene, D gene, J gene, CDR3 DNA, CDR3 protein. D genes are given only for firm matches. Clone size is not always given. Where it is, it says once, few, many or a class for expanded clones.

>.|TRBV5-1|.|TRBJ2-3
TGCGCCAGCAGCTTGGGAGCAGATACGCAGTATTTT
CASSLGADTQYF
>.|TRBV6-5|TRBD2|TRBJ2-7
TGTGCCAGCAGCCTTGACCGGGACTACTACGAGCAGTACTTC
CASSLDRDYYEQYF
>.|TRBV29-1|.|TRBJ1-2
TGCAGCGTTGAAGACAGGGAGGGGTACTATGGCTACACCTTC
CSVEDREGYYGYTF
>.|TRBV5-1|.|TRBJ2-2
TGCGCCAGCGGACAAGGGGGTTTGGGGGAGCTGTTTTTT
CASGQGGLGELFF
>.|TRBV9|TRBD2|TRBJ2-2
TGTGCCAGCAGCGTGACACTAGCGGGAGGTGGCACCGGGGAGCTGTTTTTT
CASSVTLAGGGTGELFF
>few|TRBV5-1|TRBD1|TRBJ1-6
TGCGCCAGCAGCACTAGGACAGGGGGGGATAATTCACCCCTCCACTTT
CASSTRTGGDNSPLHF
>.|TRBV2|.|TRBJ1-1
TGTGCCAGCATTAGGACTGAGAACACTGAAGCTTTCTTT
CASIRTENTEAFF
>.|TRBV29-1|.|TRBJ1-1
TGCAGCGTCGCGTGGTCGGGGAGGAAGAACACTGAAGCTTTCTTT
CSVAWSGRKNTEAFF
>.|TRBV29-1|.|TRBJ2-2
TGCAGCGTTCTTCCTCACAGGCCAGAACGTTCGAACACCGGGGAGCTGTTTTTT
CSVLPHRPERSNTGELFF
>.|TRBV9|.|TRBJ1-3
TGTGCCAGCAGCGTAGCAGGCAGTATGGACACCATATATTTT
CASSVAGSMDTIYF
>.|TRBV6-5|TRBD1|TRBJ1-5
TGTGCCAGCAGCCGCGACAGGGCTCAGCCCCAGCATTTT
CASSRDRAQPQHF
>.|TRBV28|.|TRBJ2-7
TGTGCCAGCAGTTCCTCGGGTAGGGAGCAGTACTTC
CASSSSGREQYF
>.|TRBV28|.|TRBJ1-2
TGTGCCAGCAGTTTATACTGGCAGGATGGCTACACCTTC
CASSLYWQDGYTF
>.|TRBV6-1|TRBD1|TRBJ1-4
TGTGCCAGCAGTGAAGCCAGGGACAGGTCTAATGAAAAACTGTTTTTT
CASSEARDRSNEKLFF
>few|TRBV7-9|.|TRBJ2-7
TGTGCCAGCACCCCTAGGGGGACGGGCGAGCAGTACTTC
CASTPRGTGEQYF
>.|TRBV5-6|.|TRBJ2-3
TGTGCCAGCAGTTCCGGGCGGGACGCAGATACGCAGTATTTT
CASSSGRDADTQYF